Following are 21 T cell receptor beta chains from one sample sequenced in a study of T cell repertoires in cytomegalovirus infection. TCRdb reprocessed the reads with MiXCR, giving one entry per CDR3 protein. This sample has roughly 990,000 distinct CDR3 sequences; roughly 30% occur once, and the top ten carry about an eighth. What these receptors recognize is not known. Sequencing was performed on cultured CD8+ T cells from PBMCs, taken from culture after CMV antigen stimulation. Receptors were obtained from a human donor in good health (CMV status not recorded). Some clones in this sample may be carry-over from other donors' samples.

The chain recombines TRBV29-1 with TRBJ1-2, with D perhaps TRBD1 (6 bases). Trimming removed 2 bases from V and 0 bases from J, with 7 bases in between. CDR1 SQVTM and CDR2 ANQGSEA come from the germline V gene. The CDR3 is 13 residues long. CDR3 protein: CSVERGSNYGYTF. Here the CDR3 DNA reads TGCAGCGTTGAAAGGGGGTCTAACTATGGCTACACCTTC.

This clonotype was recorded a few times. The chain links TRBV10-3 to TRBJ2-3; D gene unclear. Germline V CDR1 and CDR2: ENHRY, SYGVKD. This CDR3 comprises 15 residues. Trimming removed 2 bases from V and 0 bases from J, with 9 bases in between. In DNA form, the CDR3 reads TGTGCCATCAGTGAGACGGCTTCGAGCACAGATACGCAGTATTTT. It specifies CAISETASSTDTQYF.

To note about this clonotype: This clone may be a read error of a much larger clone one base away. This chain joins TRBV7-6 and TRBJ2-5; D is ambiguous. Germline V CDR1 and CDR2: SGHVS, FNYEAQ. V was trimmed by 0 bases and J by 6 bases, leaving 8 bases between them. The CDR3 length is 13 residues. The CDR3 coding sequence is TGTGCCAGCAGCTTAGCCATGCACCAGACCCAGTACTTC. It codes for CASSLAMHQTQYF.

This clonotype was counted between two and nine times. This chain uses TRBV4-1 with TRBJ1-1; D perhaps matches TRBD1 (5 bases). This CDR3 spans 18 amino acids. V was cut by 0 bases and J by 1 base, with 18 bases left in between. Germline-derived CDR1 and CDR2 are MGHRA and YSYEKL. In nucleotides, the CDR3 is TGCGCCAGCAGCCAAGAGTTGGGGGGGACGACAGCGAACACTGAAGCTTTCTTT. The encoded protein is CASSQELGGTTANTEAFF.

The genes are TRBV29-1 and TRBJ2-1; D not resolved. The CDR3 spans 10 residues. CDR1 is SQVTM and CDR2 is ANQGSEA in the germline V gene. Trimming cost V 6 bases and J 10 bases, with 10 bases left between them. The CDR3 protein is CSVGRTEQFF. CDR3 in DNA: TGCAGCGTCGGTAGGACCGAGCAGTTCTTC.

The chain employs TRBV27 and TRBJ1-6; D is ambiguous. Per the germline V gene, CDR1 is MNHEY and CDR2 is SMNVEV (reference sequence). With 7 bases removed from V and 7 bases from J, the gap between germline ends came to 11 bases. The CDR3 is made up of 13 amino acids. DNA of the CDR3: TGTGCCAGCATGGGTCAGTTGAATTCACCCCTCCACTTT. It is translated as CASMGQLNSPLHF.

This clonotype was counted once. The chain combines TRBV20-1 with TRBJ1-5; D perhaps matches TRBD1 (5 bases). The CDR3 consists of 16 residues. V lost 3 bases to trimming and J lost 0 bases, with 15 bases between them. Germline loops: CDR1 DFQATT, CDR2 SNEGSKA (reference sequence). The CDR3 loop is CSARRGTEYSNQPQHF. As DNA, the CDR3 is TGCAGTGCTAGGCGAGGGACGGAATATAGCAATCAGCCCCAGCATTTT.

This clonotype was found a few times. V and J are TRBV28 and TRBJ2-3; TRBD2 is a possible D gene (5 bases). The CDR3 extends over 16 amino acids. The V gene lost 2 bases and the J gene lost 2 bases, with 14 bases spanning the gap. CDR1 and CDR2 (germline): MDHEN, SYDVKM. The CDR3 region has the DNA TGTGCCAGCAGTTTAGGACTGGACGGACCCACAGATACGCAGTATTTT. It codes for CASSLGLDGPTDTQYF.

The chain is built from TRBV12-3 or TRBV12-4 and TRBJ2-6; D is unclear. The V end was cut by 6 bases, the J end by 3 bases, with 6 bases between. This CDR3 comprises 13 residues. CDR3 protein: CASSRGGANVLTF. The CDR3 DNA is TGTGCCAGCAGCCGTGGTGGGGCCAACGTCCTGACTTTC.

CDR3 DNA sequence: TGTGCCAGTAGTACCCCGGACAGGAACTCCTACGAGCAGTACTTC. It yields the protein CASSTPDRNSYEQYF. V usage is TRBV19 and J usage is TRBJ2-7; TRBD1 matches at 7 bases. This CDR3 spans 15 amino acids. The V and J ends lost 4 bases and 0 bases, in that order; junction bases with no gene match: 6. Per the germline V gene, CDR1 is LNHDA and CDR2 is SQIVND (reference sequence).

The rearrangement links TRBV7-9 to TRBJ2-5; no clear D. The V end was cut by 5 bases, the J end by 6 bases, with 10 bases between. This CDR3 has 12 amino acids. CDR1 and CDR2 (germline): SEHNR, FQNEAQ (reference sequence). The CDR3 DNA sequence: TGTGCCAGCAGCCCAGCCGGACAGACCCAGTACTTC. The encoded protein is CASSPAGQTQYF.

This chain links TRBV27 with TRBJ2-3; D remains unclear. Germline V gene sequence: CDR1 MNHEY, CDR2 SMNVEV (reference sequence). V was trimmed by 10 bases and J by 4 bases, leaving 9 bases between them. This CDR3 is built from 11 residues. The DNA of the CDR3 is TGTGCCACCACAACCTCAGATACGCAGTATTTT. This translates into CATTTSDTQYF.

CDR3 protein: CASSSEASGVTDTQYF. CDR3 DNA: TGTGCCAGCAGTTCTGAGGCTAGCGGGGTCACAGATACGCAGTATTTT. V is TRBV7-4 and J is TRBJ2-3; TRBD2 aligns across 9 bases. Germline-derived CDR1 and CDR2 are SGHVT and SQSDAQ. The J segment lost 2 bases and the V segment lost 6 bases, leaving 9 bases of the junction unmatched. This CDR3 is 16 amino acids long.

The J gene is TRBJ2-3, the V gene TRBV4-2, with D hard to call. Trimming removed 1 base from V and 0 bases from J, with 11 bases in between. The germline gives CDR1 LGHNA, CDR2 YNFKEQ. The CDR3 has 16 amino acids. CDR3 region: CASSQALAGSTDTQYF. CDR3 sequence (DNA): TGTGCCAGCAGCCAAGCGTTGGCAGGAAGCACAGATACGCAGTATTTT.

This clonotype has ten or more counts. This sequence joins TRBV6-1 and TRBJ1-6; 7 bases agree with TRBD1. After removal of 3 bases from V and 10 bases from J, the junction contained 12 bases not matched to a gene. The CDR3 length is 16 residues. CDR1 is MNHNS and CDR2 is SASEGT in the germline V gene. This CDR3 reads CASSDPDREGGSPLHF. DNA for the CDR3: TGTGCCAGCAGTGACCCAGACAGGGAGGGCGGATCACCCCTCCACTTT.

This clonotype was picked up many times. This chain uses TRBV25-1 with TRBJ1-6; 8 nucleotides align to TRBD1. CDR1 and CDR2 from the germline V gene are MGHDK and SYGVNS. The CDR3 has 15 residues. J gave up 10 bases and V 3 bases, and 8 bases lay outside the gene matches. This CDR3 reads CASSEWTGSGSPLHF. The CDR3 DNA reads as TGTGCCAGCAGTGAGTGGACAGGGTCGGGATCACCCCTCCACTTT.

The genes are TRBV7-9 and TRBJ2-7, with TRBD2 matching 13 bases. Trimming removed 3 bases from V and 1 base from J; junction bases left unmatched: 3. Germline V gives CDR1 SEHNR, CDR2 FQNEAQ (reference sequence). This CDR3 spans 16 amino acids. CDR3 loop: CASSFTSGGASYEQYF. CDR3 in DNA: TGTGCCAGCAGCTTCACTAGCGGGGGGGCGTCCTACGAGCAGTACTTC.

This clonotype occurred a few times. The chain recombines TRBV9 with TRBJ1-6; 9 bases are shared with TRBD1. The CDR3 is 17 amino acids. Trimming cost V 0 bases and J 4 bases; bases outside gene matches: 5. Germline V CDR1 and CDR2: SGDLS, YYNGEE. The CDR3 nucleotides read TGTGCCAGCAGCGTAGGACAGGGGGACAGATATAATTCACCCCTCCACTTT. Translation: CASSVGQGDRYNSPLHF.

This clonotype was seen only a few times. This chain uses TRBV19 with TRBJ2-1; D possibly corresponds to TRBD2 (7 bases). Germline V gives CDR1 LNHDA, CDR2 SQIVND (reference sequence). CDR3 size: 17 residues. Deletions cut 5 bases from V and 0 bases from J, with 17 bases between. CDR3 protein: CASSARGGGSSYNEQFF. For the CDR3, the DNA is TGTGCCAGTAGTGCCCGAGGGGGGGGGAGCTCCTACAATGAGCAGTTCTTC.

This clonotype was detected only a few times. The chain couples TRBV7-6 to TRBJ2-3, with D unclear. CDR1 SGHVS and CDR2 FNYEAQ come from the germline V gene. This CDR3 spans 14 amino acids. Trimming shortened V by 0 bases and J by 3 bases, and 7 bases separated the two germline ends. In DNA, the CDR3 is TGTGCCAGCAGCTTAGCGATCGGAACAGATACGCAGTATTTT. It translates to CASSLAIGTDTQYF.

The chain uses TRBV19 and TRBJ2-1; 10 bases map to TRBD1. V gave up 1 base and J gave up 3 bases; unmatched junction bases: 3. The CDR3 extends over 16 amino acids. Germline values: CDR1 LNHDA, CDR2 SQIVND (reference sequence). This CDR3 reads CASSIGGDRGYNEQFF. Here the CDR3 DNA reads TGTGCCAGTAGTATAGGGGGGGACAGGGGCTACAATGAGCAGTTCTTC.